This T cell receptor (beta chain) originates from a study of T-cell memory formation after mild COVID-19. Study-level findings and limits: Contracting clones from day 15 to 85 showed balanced CD4/CD8; later expanders favored CD4+. In pre-infection memory, a portion of responding clones appeared, which suggested that cross-reactive memory joined.

TCRdb passed the 5' RACE reads through MiXCR, listing each CDR3 protein once. The table includes roughly 500,000 distinct CDR3 sequences, roughly 21% detected once. With regard to this clonotype: No antigen is known for it.

Trimming took off 8 bases at V and 6 bases at J, with 10 bases between the two ends. Germline loops: CDR1 SNHLY, CDR2 FYNNEI. This CDR3 has 11 residues. The chain employs TRBV2 and TRBJ1-1; D gene ambiguous. The origin of this receptor is an adult woman who had mild COVID-19 (a few samples of this study predate the infection). Cell type and time point are not known. Sequencing was performed on PBMCs or a T cell subset sorted from them (not recorded which). In DNA, the CDR3 is TGTGCCAGCGCATTCAAAGCTGAAGCTTTCTTT. This gives the protein CASAFKAEAFF.